The TCR beta chain under discussion was sequenced for a study of early T cells in non-severe SARS-CoV-2 infection (dated by TCRdb to 2020 to 2023). About the study as a whole: TCR sequencing used bulk RNA from unsorted whole blood, so alpha and beta chains could not be paired. The full study reports these points: VDJdb matching was skewed toward anti-spike CD8 responses, so virus-specific expansions were likely underestimated and private and CD4 specificities were missed.

Points on this clonotype: The target of this receptor is not known. Base qualities are not recorded, but no much larger clone differs from it by a single base.

The library was built by means of 5' RACE. The reads were generated on a NextSeq 500. To correct for sequencing error and PCR bias, the TCR library protocol tagged individual cDNA molecules with unique molecular identifiers. Both TCR alpha and beta chains were sequenced, and tight co-correlation was observed between alpha and beta sequence abundances in each sample. As for how the authors treated the data: Decombinator V4 was used to perform V gene, J gene and CDR3 annotation of TCR sequences. TCRs were defined as expanded if a significant change between any two time points was detected under a Poisson model with p below 0.0001. TCR abundances were normalised to the total number of TCRs sequenced in each sample and reported as counts per million. A search of VDJdb, accessed on 1 November 2021, was run for TCRs annotated to CMV, EBV and SARS-CoV-2, with TCRs annotated for multiple antigens excluded. The public reads were reprocessed in TCRdb via fastp at Q25 and MiXCR, keeping in-frame beta chains. Each entry is one CDR3 protein sequence, shown with its most common DNA and genes. TCRdb's processing, not the study's, gives the V and J calls here. In all, the sample holds about 80,000 distinct CDR3 sequences, and over 8.5% of those were seen once. The top ten hold 4.8% of the sample.

Set within a cohort of healthcare workers in London, UK, this nested case-control study involved weekly PCR testing of nasopharyngeal swabs along with blood sampling. Healthcare workers were enrolled in the week of the UK lockdown, from 23 to 31 March 2020, and were followed every week for up to about 15 weeks. Specimen: whole blood. This TCR was sampled from an adult who was a healthcare worker with PCR-confirmed SARS-CoV-2 infection or an uninfected control (not recorded which).

The nucleotide sequence is TGTGCCATCAGTGAGTCGAGGGGCGCGGACACAGATACGCAGTATTTT. The encoded protein is CAISESRGADTDTQYF. The chain uses TRBV10-3 and TRBJ2-3; the D call could be TRBD1 or TRBD2, with each sharing 5 bases. V is shortened by 0 bases, J by 2 bases, and the region joining them spans 12 bases. The CDR3 runs 16 amino acids, cysteine and phenylalanine included. Only CDR3 DNA is held: 48 bases, read in frame from base 1. The germline V gene encodes CDR1 ENHRY and CDR2 SYGVKD.